Here is one T cell receptor (beta chain) with its context. What it binds is unknown. Indicated time point: sample taken at primary tumor resection. In each case, whole RNA from tumor, nontumor lung or frozen PBMC was sequenced unsorted. Every molecule of TCR cDNA had its own unique molecular identifier. TCRdb passed the 5' RACE reads through MiXCR, listing each CDR3 protein once. The sample carries about 29,000 distinct CDR3 sequences, 7.5% to 9.5% recorded once. This CDR3 contains 14 residues. Per germline, CDR1 ENHRY and CDR2 SYGVKD. V was trimmed by 4 bases and J by 4 bases, leaving 11 bases between them. These data originate in a study of spatial heterogeneity in lung cancer. The wider study: TCR and UMI combinations that were unique each appeared, on average, more than ten times in raw reads.

Study findings and constraints: Whereas they appeared in blood less at follow-up, ubiquitous expanded tumor TCRs appeared there more at resection.

The chain uses TRBV10-3 and TRBJ2-1, with D perhaps given as TRBD1 or TRBD2 (5 bases each). This sample comprised PBMCs, obtained at surgery. The clonotype was recovered from a female donor with early-stage non-small cell lung cancer. This CDR3 reads CAISGGDLYNEQFF. DNA of the CDR3: TGTGCCATCAGTGGAGGGGACCTATACAATGAGCAGTTCTTC.